This TCR beta chain is from a study of blood T cell repertoires in COVID-19. At the level of the study: PBMCs, B-cell-depleted T cells, or T cells were the source of the cDNA or gDNA that made up the material.

Clones were read by immunoSEQ multiplex PCR, and TCRdb kept only the in-frame ones, dropping some. The sample holds approximately 160,000 clones, approximately 80% seen once. This CDR3 comprises 15 residues. V trimming: 4 bases; J trimming: 2 bases; junction bases outside the gene matches: 4. Donors were grouped by their self-reported clinical history. Cohort 3 recovered donors had two negative PCRs, clearance, or symptom resolution. The source material was PBMCs or T cells enriched from blood (not recorded which). This sequence was found in a woman in her 50s who had recovered from COVID-19. V gene TRBV5-7 combines with J gene TRBJ1-3; TRBD1 aligns across 9 bases. TRBV5-7 is given ORF status, its function remaining uncertain. For the CDR3, the DNA is TGTGCCAGCAGCCGCCACAGGGGGCCTGGAAACACCATATATTTT. Residues: CASSRHRGPGNTIYF.